The 27 T cell receptor beta chains presented below share a single source sample, sequenced in a study of blood T cell repertoires in COVID-19 (dated by TCRdb to 2018 to 2021). The library was built by means of the immunoSEQ multiplex PCR assay. TCRdb stores this immuneACCESS table with in-frame sequences only. Part of the clones is absent; in the studies checked, under half of the shortfall reflects unresolved V genes, and no reason is known for the rest. For this sample the table gives approximately 53,000 clones, of which roughly 90% were detected only once. The top ten constitute less than 2.5% of the sample. The sample was peripheral blood. These TCRs come from a human donor in a cohort sampled during active COVID-19.

The table lists this clone with a count of one. This chain joins TRBV19 and TRBJ2-7; 15 nucleotides agree with TRBD2. Germline V gene sequence: CDR1 LNHDA, CDR2 SQIVND (reference sequence). The V gene end was trimmed by 6 bases and the J gene end by 2 bases; junction bases not matched to a gene: 2. This CDR3 contains 15 residues. DNA for the CDR3: TGTGCCAGTAGGGGGACTAGCGGGGGGCCCTACGAGCAGTACTTC. Residues: CASRGTSGGPYEQYF.

The chain joins TRBV19 to TRBJ1-3; possibly TRBD1 for D (6 bases). V gave up 3 bases and J gave up 3 bases, with 9 bases separating them. Per the germline V gene, CDR1 is LNHDA and CDR2 is SQIVND (reference sequence). The CDR3 contains 14 residues. CDR3 in amino acids: CASSMRTVGNTIYF. CDR3 nucleotide sequence: TGTGCCAGTAGTATGCGGACAGTTGGAAACACCATATATTTT.

The chain is built from TRBV19 and TRBJ2-2; the D is unclear. Trimming shortened V by 7 bases and J by 4 bases, and 13 bases separated the two germline ends. Germline values: CDR1 LNHDA, CDR2 SQIVND (reference sequence). CDR3 length: 14 residues. As DNA, the CDR3 is TGTGCCAGTATAAAGACACCTATCACCGGGGAGCTGTTTTTT. This sequence encodes CASIKTPITGELFF.

This clone was seen once. Here the CDR3 reads CASSRDRRTDYSNQPQHF. DNA of the CDR3: TGTGCCAGTAGCCGGGACAGGAGAACCGACTATAGCAATCAGCCCCAGCATTTT. V and J are TRBV19 and TRBJ1-5, with 8 nucleotides matching TRBD1. This CDR3 region has 18 residues. Germline CDR1 reads LNHDA; CDR2 reads SQIVND (reference sequence). The junction had 13 bases not matched to a gene; V was cut back by 6 bases and J by 0 bases.

The rearrangement joins TRBV29-1 to TRBJ1-2; 10 positions agree with TRBD1. J was trimmed by 6 bases and V by 0 bases; bases with no gene match: 7. The length of the CDR3 is 15 residues. The germline gives CDR1 SQVTM, CDR2 ANQGSEA. The CDR3 DNA sequence: TGCAGCGTTGAAGATCTATGGGGACAGGGGAATGGCTACACCTTC. This translates into CSVEDLWGQGNGYTF.

V and J are TRBV11-2 and TRBJ1-4; D is perhaps TRBD1 (5 bases). Germline-derived CDR1 and CDR2 are SGHAT and FQNNGV. The CDR3 runs 14 residues. Trimming left V 0 bases short and J 4 bases short, with 6 bases between. In DNA, the CDR3 is TGTGCCAGCAGCTTAGACAGGGTTAATGAAAAACTGTTTTTT. Its translation is CASSLDRVNEKLFF.

This chain connects TRBV5-1 to TRBJ1-4; D is perhaps TRBD1 (6 bases). V shed 3 bases and J shed 7 bases, with 16 bases lying between them. Germline V gene data show CDR1 as SGHRS and CDR2 as YFSETQ. The CDR3 is made up of 15 amino acids. The CDR3 DNA is TGCGCCAGCAGCTCGGTGGGGGCCTTTGGTGAAAAACTGTTTTTT. Its protein is CASSSVGAFGEKLFF.

The V gene is TRBV5-8, the J gene TRBJ1-5; 9 nucleotides align to TRBD1. Germline lookup yields CDR1 SGHTS and CDR2 YDEGEE. V lost 4 bases and J lost 4; bases outside the gene matches: 6. This CDR3 has 15 residues. The CDR3 loop is CASSRFGTGNQPQHF. As DNA, the CDR3 is TGTGCCAGCAGCCGTTTCGGGACAGGGAATCAGCCCCAGCATTTT.

The V gene is TRBV5-4, the J gene TRBJ2-5; TRBD1 agrees at 7 bases. Germline V gives CDR1 SGHNT, CDR2 YYREEE (reference sequence). The CDR3 is 15 amino acids. J was trimmed by 4 bases and V by 0 bases; bases with no gene match: 6. CDR3 loop: CASSLDITGVETQYF. DNA of the CDR3: TGTGCCAGCAGCTTGGATATTACAGGGGTAGAGACCCAGTACTTC.

The CDR3 bases are TGTGCCAGCAGTGCAGACGGCTCCGGGACATCGTATGGCTACACCTTC. This codes for CASSADGSGTSYGYTF. The rearrangement links TRBV6-1 to TRBJ1-2; D is possibly TRBD1 (6 bases). Germline-derived CDR1 and CDR2 are MNHNS and SASEGT. This CDR3 region has 16 residues. V was clipped by 4 bases and J by 5 bases, with 20 bases between them.

This clone was counted between two and nine times. This chain uses TRBV14 with TRBJ2-5; the D gene is possibly TRBD2 (5 bases). Germline V gene lookup returns CDR1 SGHDN and CDR2 FVKESK. The V and J ends lost 5 bases and 1 base respectively, with 11 bases between them. The CDR3 is made up of 14 amino acids. The CDR3 spells CASSIWTGQETQYF. Written as DNA, the CDR3 is TGTGCCAGCAGCATTTGGACTGGCCAAGAGACCCAGTACTTC.

This clone was observed a single time. This rearrangement joins TRBV29-1 to TRBJ1-1; possibly TRBD1 for D (5 bases). The germline V gene encodes CDR1 SQVTM and CDR2 ANQGSEA. The V end lost 3 bases, the J end lost 6 bases, and 14 bases lay between the germline ends. The CDR3 sequence is 13 residues long. This CDR3 is CSVEYSGMAEAFF. The DNA of the CDR3 is TGCAGCGTTGAGTACTCAGGGATGGCTGAAGCTTTCTTT.

V usage is TRBV12-5 and J usage is TRBJ1-2; 7 bases agree with TRBD1. This CDR3 contains 16 residues. Germline CDR1 reads LGHNT; CDR2 reads FRNRAP. V dropped 0 bases and J dropped 8; count of bases not matched to a gene: 12. CDR3 amino acids: CASGLVLQGSLQGYTF. In nucleotides, the CDR3 is TGTGCTAGTGGTTTGGTTTTACAGGGGTCCCTCCAAGGCTACACCTTC.

The chain is built from TRBV28 and TRBJ1-4, with 10 bases lining up with TRBD1. CDR3 length equals 15 residues. V lost 5 bases and J lost 6; bases outside the gene matches: 6. From germline, CDR1 is MDHEN and CDR2 SYDVKM. CDR3 DNA: TGTGCCAGCAGTGTGGGACAGGGGACGTATGAAAAACTGTTTTTT. Protein sequence: CASSVGQGTYEKLFF.

This clone was found a few times. The rearrangement joins TRBV15 to TRBJ2-7; D not certain. The CDR3 length is 13 residues. The germline V and J ends were trimmed by 1 base and 4 bases, with 8 bases remaining between them. The germline V gene has CDR1 LNHNV and CDR2 YYDKDF (reference sequence). CDR3 region: CATSRGAVYEQYF. For the CDR3, the DNA is TGTGCCACCAGCAGAGGGGCCGTTTACGAGCAGTACTTC.

The genes are TRBV9 and TRBJ1-2, with 7 bases fitting TRBD1. The germline gives CDR1 SGDLS, CDR2 YYNGEE. The CDR3 is made up of 16 amino acids. Germline trimming cut 6 bases from V and 2 bases from J; bases unmatched to any gene: 13. The CDR3 sequence is CASTLTGDPLNYGYTF. The CDR3 region has the DNA TGTGCCAGCACCCTTACAGGGGATCCCTTAAACTATGGCTACACCTTC. Filled out from reference TRBV9 and TRBJ1-2, the complete variable domain reads DSGVTQTPKHLITATGQRVTLRCSPRSGDLSVYWYQQSLDQGLQFLIQYYNGEERAKGNILERFSAQQFPDLHSELNLSSLELGDSALYFCASTLTGDPLNYGYTFGSGTRLTVV.

This chain joins TRBV19 and TRBJ2-3; maybe TRBD2 (5 bases). This CDR3 has 13 residues. CDR1 is LNHDA, CDR2 SQIVND, per germline (reference sequence). V shed 6 bases and J shed 5 bases, with 12 bases lying between them. DNA for the CDR3: TGTGCCAGTAGGATCCCCGCGGGAGATACGCAGTATTTT. Translated, it gives CASRIPAGDTQYF.

The V and J genes are TRBV6-5 and TRBJ1-5; D gene unclear. Trimming took off 2 bases at V and 2 bases at J, with 4 bases between the two ends. This CDR3 is 13 amino acids long. Germline CDR1 and CDR2: MNHEY and SVGAGI. The DNA of the CDR3 is TGTGCCAGCAGTTACGAGGGCAATCAGCCCCAGCATTTT. It is translated as CASSYEGNQPQHF.

The rearrangement links TRBV19 to TRBJ2-7; perhaps TRBD1 as D (6 bases). The germline V gene encodes CDR1 LNHDA and CDR2 SQIVND (reference sequence). The CDR3 has 22 amino acids. The V end was cut by 3 bases, the J end by 4 bases, with 37 bases between. CDR3 sequence: CASSMGHDRFRIVSFRAYEQYF. The CDR3 DNA follows: TGTGCCAGTAGTATGGGACATGATAGGTTTCGTATTGTTAGTTTTCGGGCGTACGAGCAGTACTTC.

This rearrangement joins TRBV19 to TRBJ1-3; the match to TRBD1 covers 7 bases. Germline trimming cut 8 bases from V and 7 bases from J; bases unmatched to any gene: 8. The germline V gene encodes CDR1 LNHDA and CDR2 SQIVND (reference sequence). The CDR3 loop spans 13 amino acids. The CDR3 coding sequence is TGTGCCAGTTCGACGACAGGGTGGAACACCATATATTTT. This translates into CASSTTGWNTIYF.

The genes are TRBV2 and TRBJ2-7; 7 bases align to TRBD2. The CDR3 has 16 residues. Trimming cost V 0 bases and J 3 bases; bases outside gene matches: 8. In germline, CDR1 is SNHLY, CDR2 FYNNEI. CDR3 in amino acids: CASSEARGGGGYEQYF. In nucleotides, the CDR3 is TGTGCCAGCAGTGAAGCGCGTGGGGGGGGAGGCTACGAGCAGTACTTC.

The chain carries TRBV5-1 and TRBJ2-1; 7 bases line up with TRBD2. Germline-derived CDR1 and CDR2 are SGHRS and YFSETQ. This CDR3 is built from 15 residues. Trimming took 3 bases from V and 9 from J; bases not matched to a gene: 12. This chain's CDR3 is CASSSGSGAISEQFF. The CDR3 coding sequence is TGCGCCAGCAGCTCCGGGAGCGGGGCCATTAGTGAGCAGTTCTTC. Full variable domain (outside the CDR3, taken from reference TRBV5-1 and TRBJ2-1): KAGVTQTPRYLIKTRGQQVTLSCSPISGHRSVSWYQQTPGQGLQFLFEYFSETQRNKGNFPGRFSGRQFSNSRSEMNVSTLELGDSALYLCASSSGSGAISEQFFGPGTRLTVL.

The chain recombines TRBV9 with TRBJ1-2; TRBD1 is a possible D gene (5 bases). Germline V gene data show CDR1 as SGDLS and CDR2 as YYNGEE. V lost 0 bases and J 0 bases, leaving 9 bases between the germline ends. CDR3 length: 15 residues. CDR3 sequence: CASSVESRANYGYTF. The CDR3 DNA is TGTGCCAGCAGCGTAGAGTCCAGGGCTAACTATGGCTACACCTTC.

This clone is a singleton in its sample. The chain links TRBV6-5 to TRBJ2-1; 14 bases align to TRBD2. V was clipped by 8 bases and J by 10 bases; unmatched bases: 7. Germline CDR1 reads MNHEY; CDR2 reads SVGAGI. The CDR3 sequence is 14 residues long. DNA for the CDR3: TGTGCCAGCCAAGGGACTAGCGGGGGACGCGAGCAGTTCTTC. It yields the protein CASQGTSGGREQFF.

This clone appeared a single time. In DNA, the CDR3 is TGTGCCAGCTCACCGGACAGGGGGCGCGTGGAGACCCAGTACTTC. It yields the protein CASSPDRGRVETQYF. The chain carries TRBV18 and TRBJ2-5, with 11 bases aligning to TRBD1. Germline V gene sequence: CDR1 KGHSH, CDR2 LQKENI. The CDR3 contains 15 residues. J gave up 5 bases and V 3 bases, and 5 bases lay outside the gene matches. The full variable domain, its missing parts supplied by reference TRBV18 and TRBJ2-5, is NAGVMQNPRHLVRRRGQEARLRCSPMKGHSHVYWYRQLPEEGLKFMVYLQKENIIDESGMPKERFSAEFPKEGPSILRIQQVVRGDSAAYFCASSPDRGRVETQYFGPGTRLLVL.

V usage is TRBV6-6 and J usage is TRBJ2-7; 8 bases map to TRBD2. The CDR3 covers 15 residues. CDR1 is MNHNY and CDR2 is SVGAGI in the germline V gene (reference sequence). V gave up 2 bases and J gave up 6 bases; unmatched junction bases: 9. Written as DNA, the CDR3 is TGTGCCAGCAGTTACCCGGGGGGGTCGGACCGCGAGCAGTACTTC. As protein: CASSYPGGSDREQYF.

This clone has a single count. J is TRBJ2-5 and V is TRBV7-2; 9 positions agree with TRBD2. The CDR3 runs to 17 residues. The trim removed 2 bases at V and 1 base at J, leaving 8 bases unmatched. Germline assignment: CDR1 SGHTA and CDR2 FQGNSA. The CDR3 sequence is CASSLRGGRAPQETQYF. The CDR3 nucleotides read TGTGCCAGCAGCTTAAGGGGCGGGAGGGCCCCCCAAGAGACCCAGTACTTC. The full variable domain, with the rest looked up from reference TRBV7-2 and TRBJ2-5, is GAGVSQSPSNKVTEKGKDVELRCDPISGHTALYWYRQSLGQGLEFLIYFQGNSAPDKSGLPSDRFSAERTGGSVSTLTIQRTQQEDSAVYLCASSLRGGRAPQETQYFGPGTRLLVL.